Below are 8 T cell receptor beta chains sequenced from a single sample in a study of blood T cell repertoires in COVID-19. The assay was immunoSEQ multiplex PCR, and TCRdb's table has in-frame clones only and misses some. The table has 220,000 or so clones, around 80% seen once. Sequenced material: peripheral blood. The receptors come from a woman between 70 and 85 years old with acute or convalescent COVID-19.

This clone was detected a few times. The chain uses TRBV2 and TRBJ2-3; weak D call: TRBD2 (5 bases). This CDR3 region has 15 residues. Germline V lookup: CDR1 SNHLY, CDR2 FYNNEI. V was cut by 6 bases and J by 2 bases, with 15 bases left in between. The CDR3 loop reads CASRATSTDTDTQYF. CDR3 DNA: TGTGCCAGCAGGGCTACTAGTACGGACACAGATACGCAGTATTTT.

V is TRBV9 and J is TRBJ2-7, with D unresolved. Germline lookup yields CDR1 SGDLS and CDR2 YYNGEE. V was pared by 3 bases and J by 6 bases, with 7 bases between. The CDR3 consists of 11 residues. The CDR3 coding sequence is TGTGCCAGCAGCGGGAGAGGCGAGCAGTACTTC. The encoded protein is CASSGRGEQYF.

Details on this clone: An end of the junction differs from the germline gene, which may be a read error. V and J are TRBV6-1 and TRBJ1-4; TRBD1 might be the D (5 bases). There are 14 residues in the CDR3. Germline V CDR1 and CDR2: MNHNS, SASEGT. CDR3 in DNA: TGTGCCAGCAGCGAAGGCGACAGTAATGAAAAACTGTTTTTT. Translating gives CASSEGDSNEKLFF.

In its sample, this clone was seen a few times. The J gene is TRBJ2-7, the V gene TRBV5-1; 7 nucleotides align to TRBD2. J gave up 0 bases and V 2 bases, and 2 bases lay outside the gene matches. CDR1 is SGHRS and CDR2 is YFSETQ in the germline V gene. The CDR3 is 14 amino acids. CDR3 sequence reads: CASSLRGDSYEQYF. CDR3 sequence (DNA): TGCGCCAGCAGCTTACGGGGGGACTCCTACGAGCAGTACTTC.

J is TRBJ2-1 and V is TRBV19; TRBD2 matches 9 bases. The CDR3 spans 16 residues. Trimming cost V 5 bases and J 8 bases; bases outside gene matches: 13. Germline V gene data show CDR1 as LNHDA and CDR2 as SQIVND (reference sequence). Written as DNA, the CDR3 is TGTGCCAGTAGTCTCGGCGGGAGGGCAAGGAACGATGAGCAGTTCTTC. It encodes CASSLGGRARNDEQFF.

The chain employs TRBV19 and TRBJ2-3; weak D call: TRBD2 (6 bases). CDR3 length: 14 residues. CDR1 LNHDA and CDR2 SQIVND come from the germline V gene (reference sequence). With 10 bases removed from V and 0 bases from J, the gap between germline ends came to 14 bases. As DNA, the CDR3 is TGTGCCACCTCGATGGCGGGAAGCACAGATACGCAGTATTTT. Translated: CATSMAGSTDTQYF.

The CDR3 reads CSASADRNNQPQHF. For the CDR3, the DNA is TGCAGTGCTAGTGCGGACAGGAACAATCAGCCCCAGCATTTT. The chain combines TRBV20-1 with TRBJ1-5, with 7 bases identical to TRBD1. The trim removed 3 bases at V and 3 bases at J, leaving 5 bases unmatched. CDR3 size: 14 residues. Germline V gene data show CDR1 as DFQATT and CDR2 as SNEGSKA (reference sequence).

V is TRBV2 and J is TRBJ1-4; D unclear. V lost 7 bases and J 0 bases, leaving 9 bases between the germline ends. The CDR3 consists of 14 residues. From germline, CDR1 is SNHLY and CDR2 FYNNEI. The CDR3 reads CASMVRATNEKLFF. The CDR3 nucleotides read TGTGCCAGCATGGTGAGAGCAACTAATGAAAAACTGTTTTTT.